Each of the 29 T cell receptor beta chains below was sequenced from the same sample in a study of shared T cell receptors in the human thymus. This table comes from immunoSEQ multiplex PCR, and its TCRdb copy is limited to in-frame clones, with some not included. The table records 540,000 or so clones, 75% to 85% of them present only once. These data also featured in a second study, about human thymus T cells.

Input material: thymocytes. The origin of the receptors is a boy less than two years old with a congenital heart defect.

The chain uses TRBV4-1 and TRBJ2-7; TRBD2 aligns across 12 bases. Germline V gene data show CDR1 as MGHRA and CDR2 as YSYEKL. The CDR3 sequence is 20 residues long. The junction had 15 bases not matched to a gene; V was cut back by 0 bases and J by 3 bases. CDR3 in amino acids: CASSQEAASGRVIPYYEQYF. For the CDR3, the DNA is TGCGCCAGCAGCCAAGAGGCGGCTAGCGGGAGGGTCATCCCCTACTACGAGCAGTACTTC.

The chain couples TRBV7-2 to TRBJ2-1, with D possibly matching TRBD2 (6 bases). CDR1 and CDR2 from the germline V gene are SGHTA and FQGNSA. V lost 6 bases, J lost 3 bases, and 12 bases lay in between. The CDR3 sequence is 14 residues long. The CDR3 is CASRHVGGYNEQFF. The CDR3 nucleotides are TGTGCCAGCAGACACGTGGGGGGCTACAATGAGCAGTTCTTC. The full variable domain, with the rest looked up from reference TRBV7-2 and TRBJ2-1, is GAGVSQSPSNKVTEKGKDVELRCDPISGHTALYWYRQSLGQGLEFLIYFQGNSAPDKSGLPSDRFSAERTGGSVSTLTIQRTQQEDSAVYLCASRHVGGYNEQFFGPGTRLTVL.

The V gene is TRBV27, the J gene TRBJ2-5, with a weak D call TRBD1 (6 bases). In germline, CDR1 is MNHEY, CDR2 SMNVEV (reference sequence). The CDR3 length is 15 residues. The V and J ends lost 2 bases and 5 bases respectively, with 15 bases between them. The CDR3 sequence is CASSLRPEGGETQYF. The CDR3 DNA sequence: TGTGCCAGCAGTTTACGTCCTGAAGGGGGTGAGACCCAGTACTTC.

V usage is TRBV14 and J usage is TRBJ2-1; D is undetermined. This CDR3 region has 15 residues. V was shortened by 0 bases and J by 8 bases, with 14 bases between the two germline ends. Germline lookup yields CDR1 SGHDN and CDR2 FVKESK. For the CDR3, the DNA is TGTGCCAGCAGCCAAGATTCGGCTAGTTGGGATGAGCAGTTCTTC. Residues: CASSQDSASWDEQFF. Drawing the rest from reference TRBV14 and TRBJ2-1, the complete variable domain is EAGVTQFPSHSVIEKGQTVTLRCDPISGHDNLYWYRRVMGKEIKFLLHFVKESKQDESGMPNNRFLAERTGGTYSTLKVQPAELEDSGVYFCASSQDSASWDEQFFGPGTRLTVL.

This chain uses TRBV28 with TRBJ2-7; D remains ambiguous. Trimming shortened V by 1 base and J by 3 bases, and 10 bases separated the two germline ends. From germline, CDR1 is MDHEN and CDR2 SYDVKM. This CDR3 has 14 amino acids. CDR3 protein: CASSLSPQYYEQYF. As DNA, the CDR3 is TGTGCCAGCAGTTTATCCCCCCAGTACTACGAGCAGTACTTC.

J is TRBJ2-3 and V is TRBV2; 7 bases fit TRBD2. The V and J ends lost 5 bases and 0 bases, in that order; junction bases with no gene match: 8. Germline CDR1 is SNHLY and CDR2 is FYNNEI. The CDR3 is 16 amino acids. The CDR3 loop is CASSWRDYSSTDTQYF. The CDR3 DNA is TGTGCCAGCAGTTGGAGGGACTATTCTAGCACAGATACGCAGTATTTT.

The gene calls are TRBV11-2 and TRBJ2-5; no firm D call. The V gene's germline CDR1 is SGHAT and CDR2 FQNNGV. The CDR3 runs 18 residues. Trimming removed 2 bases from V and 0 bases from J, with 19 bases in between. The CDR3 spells CASSLLTDLRRYQETQYF. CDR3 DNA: TGTGCCAGCAGCTTACTTACCGACTTAAGGCGGTACCAAGAGACCCAGTACTTC.

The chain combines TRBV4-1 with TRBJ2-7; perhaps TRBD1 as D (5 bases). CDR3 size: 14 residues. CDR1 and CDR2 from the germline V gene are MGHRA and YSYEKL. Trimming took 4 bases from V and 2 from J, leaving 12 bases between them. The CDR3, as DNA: TGCGCCAGCAGCCTCTCTGACAGCACCTACGAGCAGTACTTC. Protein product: CASSLSDSTYEQYF.

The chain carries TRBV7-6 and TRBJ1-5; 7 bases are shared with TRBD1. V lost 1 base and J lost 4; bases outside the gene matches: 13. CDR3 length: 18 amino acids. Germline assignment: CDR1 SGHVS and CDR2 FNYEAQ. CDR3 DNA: TGTGCCAGCAGCTTAGGGGCAGGGGGATGGGACGCAAATCAGCCCCAGCATTTT. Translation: CASSLGAGGWDANQPQHF. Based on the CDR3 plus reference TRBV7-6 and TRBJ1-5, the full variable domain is GAGVSQSPRYKVTKRGQDVALRCDPISGHVSLYWYRQALGQGPEFLTYFNYEAQQDKSGLPNDRFSAERPEGSISTLTIQRTEQRDSAMYRCASSLGAGGWDANQPQHFGDGTRLSIL.

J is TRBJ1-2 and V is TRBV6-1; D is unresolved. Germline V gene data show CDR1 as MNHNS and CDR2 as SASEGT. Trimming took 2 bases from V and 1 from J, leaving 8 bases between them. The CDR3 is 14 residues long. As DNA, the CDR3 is TGTGCCAGCAGTGAATCGGGTATTAACTATGGCTACACCTTC. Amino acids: CASSESGINYGYTF.

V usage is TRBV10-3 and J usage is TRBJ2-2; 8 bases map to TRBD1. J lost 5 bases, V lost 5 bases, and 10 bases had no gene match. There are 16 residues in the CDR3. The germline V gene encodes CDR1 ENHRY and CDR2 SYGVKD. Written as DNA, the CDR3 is TGTGCCATCAGTTCGCTACAGGGGGTACGGACCGGGGAGCTGTTTTTT. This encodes CAISSLQGVRTGELFF.

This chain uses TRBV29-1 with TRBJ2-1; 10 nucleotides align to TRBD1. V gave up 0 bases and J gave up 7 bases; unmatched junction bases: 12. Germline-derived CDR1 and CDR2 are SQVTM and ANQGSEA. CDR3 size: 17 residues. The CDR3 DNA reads TGCAGCGTTGAAGAAGTCGGGGGACAGGGGAGGCTAAATGAGCAGTTCTTC. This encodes CSVEEVGGQGRLNEQFF.

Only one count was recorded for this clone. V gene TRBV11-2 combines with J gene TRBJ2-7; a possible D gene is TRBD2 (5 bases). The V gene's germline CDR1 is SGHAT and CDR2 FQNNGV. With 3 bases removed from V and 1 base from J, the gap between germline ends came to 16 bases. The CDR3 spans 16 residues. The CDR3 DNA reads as TGTGCCAGCAGCTTGGCCCCGGGGTTCATATCCTACGAGCAGTACTTC. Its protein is CASSLAPGFISYEQYF.

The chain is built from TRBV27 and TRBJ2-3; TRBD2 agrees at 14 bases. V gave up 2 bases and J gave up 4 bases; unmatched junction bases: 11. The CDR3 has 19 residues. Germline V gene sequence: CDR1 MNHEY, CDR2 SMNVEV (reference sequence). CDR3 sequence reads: CASSLHFPGTSGSSDTQYF. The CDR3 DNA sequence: TGTGCCAGCAGTTTACACTTTCCCGGGACTAGCGGGAGCTCAGATACGCAGTATTTT.

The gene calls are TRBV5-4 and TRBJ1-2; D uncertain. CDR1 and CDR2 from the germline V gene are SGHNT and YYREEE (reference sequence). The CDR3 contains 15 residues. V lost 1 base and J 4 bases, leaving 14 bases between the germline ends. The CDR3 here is CASSLRAGQPYGYTF. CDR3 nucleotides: TGTGCCAGCAGCTTGAGGGCGGGCCAGCCCTATGGCTACACCTTC.

The CDR3 is CASSQDQVAAKNIQYF. The CDR3 coding sequence is TGTGCCAGCAGCCAAGACCAGGTTGCGGCCAAAAACATTCAGTACTTC. This chain joins TRBV4-2 and TRBJ2-4; no definite D call. The CDR3 loop spans 16 amino acids. The germline gives CDR1 LGHNA, CDR2 YNFKEQ. Trimming removed 0 bases from V and 1 base from J, with 10 bases in between.

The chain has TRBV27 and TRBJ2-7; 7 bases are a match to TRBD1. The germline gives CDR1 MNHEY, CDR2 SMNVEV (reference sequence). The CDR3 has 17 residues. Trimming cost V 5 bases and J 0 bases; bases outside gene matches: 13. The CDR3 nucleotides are TGTGCCAGCAGTGCCACGATCCGGACAGGCCGCTCCTACGAGCAGTACTTC. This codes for CASSATIRTGRSYEQYF.

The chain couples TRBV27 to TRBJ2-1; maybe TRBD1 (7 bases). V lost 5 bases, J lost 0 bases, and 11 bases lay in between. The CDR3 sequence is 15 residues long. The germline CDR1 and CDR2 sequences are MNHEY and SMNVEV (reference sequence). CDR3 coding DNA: TGTGCCAGCAGTCCCCAGGGGGGCTCCTACAATGAGCAGTTCTTC. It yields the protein CASSPQGGSYNEQFF.

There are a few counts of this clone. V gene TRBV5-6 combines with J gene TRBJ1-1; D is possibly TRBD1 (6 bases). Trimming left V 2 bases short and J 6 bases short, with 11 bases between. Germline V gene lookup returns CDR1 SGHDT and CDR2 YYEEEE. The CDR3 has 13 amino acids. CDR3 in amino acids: CASSLTRGPEAFF. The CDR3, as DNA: TGTGCCAGCAGCTTAACCAGGGGTCCTGAAGCTTTCTTT. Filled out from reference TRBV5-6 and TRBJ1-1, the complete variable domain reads DAGVTQSPTHLIKTRGQQVTLRCSPKSGHDTVSWYQQALGQGPQFIFQYYEEEERQRGNFPDRFSGHQFPNYSSELNVNALLLGDSALYLCASSLTRGPEAFFGQGTRLTVV.

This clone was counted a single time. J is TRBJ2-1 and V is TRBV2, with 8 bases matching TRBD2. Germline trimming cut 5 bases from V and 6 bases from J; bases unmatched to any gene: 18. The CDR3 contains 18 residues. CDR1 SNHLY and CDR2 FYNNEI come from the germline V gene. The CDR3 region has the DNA TGTGCCAGCAGTAGAGAGAGGGCGGGGGGATTGCCGGGCAATGAGCAGTTCTTC. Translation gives CASSRERAGGLPGNEQFF.

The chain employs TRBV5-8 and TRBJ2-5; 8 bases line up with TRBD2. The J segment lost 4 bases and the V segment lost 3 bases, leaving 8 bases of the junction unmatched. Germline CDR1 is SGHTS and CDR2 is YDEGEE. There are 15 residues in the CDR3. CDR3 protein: CASSSEGLGGETQYF. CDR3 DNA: TGTGCCAGCAGCTCGGAGGGACTAGGGGGAGAGACCCAGTACTTC.

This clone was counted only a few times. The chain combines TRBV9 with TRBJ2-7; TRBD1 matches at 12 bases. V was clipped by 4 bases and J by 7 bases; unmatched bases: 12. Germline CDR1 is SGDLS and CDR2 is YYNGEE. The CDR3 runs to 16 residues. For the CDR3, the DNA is TGTGCCAGCAGCCCCCAGCCGGGGGACAGGGGGCATGAGCAGTACTTC. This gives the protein CASSPQPGDRGHEQYF. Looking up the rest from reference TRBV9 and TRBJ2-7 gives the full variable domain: DSGVTQTPKHLITATGQRVTLRCSPRSGDLSVYWYQQSLDQGLQFLIQYYNGEERAKGNILERFSAQQFPDLHSELNLSSLELGDSALYFCASSPQPGDRGHEQYFGPGTRLTVT.

In DNA, the CDR3 is TGCGCCAGCAGTGAGTCGGTCGGGACAGGGATCAATGAGCAGTTCTTC. The encoded protein is CASSESVGTGINEQFF. V gene TRBV10-1 combines with J gene TRBJ2-1, with TRBD1 matching over 9 bases. CDR3 length equals 16 residues. Germline values: CDR1 WNHNN, CDR2 SYGVQD (reference sequence). V shed 0 bases, J shed 6 bases, and the junction held 6 bases outside the gene matches.

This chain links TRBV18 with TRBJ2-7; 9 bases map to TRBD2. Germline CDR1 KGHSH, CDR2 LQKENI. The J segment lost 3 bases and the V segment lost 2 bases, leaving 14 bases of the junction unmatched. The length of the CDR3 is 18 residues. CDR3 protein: CASSPRREGRGVSYEQYF. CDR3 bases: TGTGCCAGCTCACCAAGGCGGGAGGGCCGAGGGGTAAGCTACGAGCAGTACTTC.

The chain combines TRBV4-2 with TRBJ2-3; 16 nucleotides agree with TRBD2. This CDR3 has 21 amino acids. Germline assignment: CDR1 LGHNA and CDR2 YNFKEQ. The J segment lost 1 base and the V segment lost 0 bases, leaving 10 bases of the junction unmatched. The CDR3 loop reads CASSQEEAGLAGGPGTDTQYF. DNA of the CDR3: TGTGCCAGCAGCCAAGAGGAGGCGGGACTAGCGGGAGGGCCAGGCACAGATACGCAGTATTTT.

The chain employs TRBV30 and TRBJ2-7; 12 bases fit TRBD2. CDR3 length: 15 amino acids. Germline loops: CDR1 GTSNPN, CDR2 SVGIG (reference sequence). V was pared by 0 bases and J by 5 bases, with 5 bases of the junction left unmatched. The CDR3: CAWSVRLAGVHEQYF. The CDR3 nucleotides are TGTGCCTGGAGTGTACGACTAGCGGGAGTTCACGAGCAGTACTTC.

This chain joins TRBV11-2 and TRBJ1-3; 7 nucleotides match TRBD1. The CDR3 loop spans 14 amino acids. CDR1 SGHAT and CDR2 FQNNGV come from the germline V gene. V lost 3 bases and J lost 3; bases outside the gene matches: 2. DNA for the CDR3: TGTGCCAGCAGCTTGAACAGGGGTGGAAACACCATATATTTT. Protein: CASSLNRGGNTIYF.

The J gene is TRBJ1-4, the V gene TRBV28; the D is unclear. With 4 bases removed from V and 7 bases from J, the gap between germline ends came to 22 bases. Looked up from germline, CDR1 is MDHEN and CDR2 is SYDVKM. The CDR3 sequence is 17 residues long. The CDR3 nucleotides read TGTGCCAGCAGTTCCTGCCCCAGAGGTCGCGAGGGTGAAAAACTGTTTTTT. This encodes CASSSCPRGREGEKLFF.

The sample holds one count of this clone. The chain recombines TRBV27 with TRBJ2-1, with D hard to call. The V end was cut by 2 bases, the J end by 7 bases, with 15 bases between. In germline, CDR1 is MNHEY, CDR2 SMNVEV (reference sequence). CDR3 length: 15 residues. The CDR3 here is CASSLGADRRNEQFF. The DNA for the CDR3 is TGTGCCAGCAGTTTAGGAGCCGACCGTAGGAATGAGCAGTTCTTC.